This T cell receptor beta chain emerged from a study of T cell changes during pregnancy in multiple sclerosis (dated by TCRdb to between 2018 and 2020). Background for the entire study: In women with multiple sclerosis, the researchers looked at how the T cell repertoire shifted as pregnancy progressed.

Receptor libraries were prepared by the immunoSEQ multiplex PCR assay. TCRdb stores this immuneACCESS table with in-frame sequences only. Part of the clones is absent; in the studies checked, under half of the shortfall reflects unresolved V genes, and no reason is known for the rest. The sample table shows 36,000 or so clones, and approximately 90% are seen once. The ten largest clones take up under 0.75% of the sample. On this clone: Its antigen specificity is not known. Per-base quality was not reported, and no clone a single base away is much larger than it.

There are 18 amino acids in the CDR3, from cysteine to phenylalanine inclusive. Just CDR3 DNA is preserved here, 54 bases in frame from base 1. The receptor was isolated from a female donor with multiple sclerosis, enrolled in a pregnancy study. The sequences come from CD4+ T cells from peripheral blood mononuclear cells, collected in the first trimester of pregnancy. Recombination connected TRBV12-1 to TRBJ2-3; the table assigns TRBD2, which was not confirmed against the DNA. TRBV12-1 is assigned pseudogene status. The CDR3 has the sequence CASSFLLPSGGPTDTQYF. Read as DNA, the sequence is TGTGCCAGCAGCTTTCTACTTCCTAGCGGGGGGCCCACAGATACGCAGTATTTT.